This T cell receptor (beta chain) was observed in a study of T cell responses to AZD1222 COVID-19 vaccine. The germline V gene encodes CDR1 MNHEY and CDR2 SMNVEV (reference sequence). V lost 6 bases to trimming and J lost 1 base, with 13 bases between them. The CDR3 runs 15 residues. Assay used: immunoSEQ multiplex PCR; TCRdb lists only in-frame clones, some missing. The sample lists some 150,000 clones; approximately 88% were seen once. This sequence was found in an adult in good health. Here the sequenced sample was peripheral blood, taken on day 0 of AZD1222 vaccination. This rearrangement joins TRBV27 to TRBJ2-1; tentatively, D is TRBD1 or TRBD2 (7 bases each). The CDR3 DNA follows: TGTGCCAGCAGCCCGGGGGGACAGTCCTACAATGAGCAGTTCTTC. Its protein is CASSPGGQSYNEQFF.